The TCR beta chain under discussion was sequenced for a study of blood T cells in healthy people across ages. Looking at the study overall: The capture of about one barcoded beta molecule per two T cells was achieved by template switching.

The authors ran a second PCR of 7 to 11 cycles using a sample-barcoded 5' primer and a J-beta primer mix. TCRdb re-derived calls from the 5' RACE reads in MiXCR, one entry per CDR3 protein. The table shows about 780,000 distinct CDR3 sequences, with 35% to 50% occurring only once. General study points: Samples with more naive T cells showed higher observed beta diversity.

This clonotype was seen a few times. No antigen is known for it. The CDR3 is 15 residues long. Trimming pared 4 bases from V and 5 bases from J, leaving 17 bases between. CDR1 MDHEN and CDR2 SYDVKM come from the germline V gene. Sample: blood. This sequence joins TRBV28 and TRBJ1-2, with D possibly TRBD1 on 5 matching bases. This TCR was sampled from a man older than 75 in good health. For the CDR3, the DNA is TGTGCCAGCAGTTGGCAAACAGGAAGCCGGTATGGCTACACCTTC. This translates into CASSWQTGSRYGYTF.